Listed here are 24 T cell receptor beta chains from one sample, sequenced in a study of shared clonotypes between healthy human individuals. TCRdb's copy holds only in-frame clones and misses some; the assay was immunoSEQ multiplex PCR. The table lists 550,000 to 600,000 clones, around 81% of them singletons, with approximately 12% in the top ten. The specimen sequenced was PBMCs. These receptors were taken from a woman between 40 and 50 years old in good health. Some clones in this sample may be carry-over from other donors' samples.

This chain joins TRBV11-3 and TRBJ2-1; the D gene is possibly TRBD2 (5 bases). Germline CDR1 and CDR2: SGHNT and YENEEA. V shed 5 bases and J shed 0 bases, with 11 bases lying between them. The CDR3 has 15 residues. The CDR3 is CASSPDSTSYNEQFF. For the CDR3, the DNA is TGTGCCAGCAGCCCGGACTCAACCTCCTACAATGAGCAGTTCTTC.

The chain has TRBV28 and TRBJ2-1, with TRBD1 identical over 8 bases. The CDR3 has 16 amino acids. J lost 0 bases, V lost 3 bases, and 4 bases had no gene match. Germline CDR1 is MDHEN and CDR2 is SYDVKM. Written as DNA, the CDR3 is TGTGCCAGCAGTTTCCCCGGGACAGGCTCCTACAATGAGCAGTTCTTC. As protein: CASSFPGTGSYNEQFF.

There are many counts of this clone. The chain carries TRBV5-4 and TRBJ2-2, with 7 nucleotides matching TRBD1. The CDR3 runs 14 residues. Germline values: CDR1 SGHNT, CDR2 YYREEE (reference sequence). V dropped 7 bases and J dropped 1; count of bases not matched to a gene: 4. In DNA form, the CDR3 reads TGTGCCAGCGGGAGACAGGGGAACACCGGGGAGCTGTTTTTT. Its translation is CASGRQGNTGELFF.

As concerns this clone: This likely stems from a read error, as it lies one base from a far larger clone. J is TRBJ2-5 and V is TRBV7-8; no firm D call. The germline V gene has CDR1 SGHVS and CDR2 FQNEAQ. This CDR3 is built from 14 residues. The V end was cut by 7 bases, the J end by 6 bases, with 18 bases between. CDR3 sequence reads: CASNPPSESQTQYF. CDR3 sequence (DNA): TGTGCCAGCAACCCTCCAAGCGAGTCACAGACCCAGTACTTC.

V gene TRBV5-1 combines with J gene TRBJ1-2; possibly TRBD1 for D (5 bases). The CDR3 runs to 17 residues. Germline V lookup: CDR1 SGHRS, CDR2 YFSETQ. Trimming cost V 0 bases and J 4 bases, with 19 bases left between them. CDR3 bases: TGCGCCAGCAGCTTGGAGGGGAGCCCACCGAATCTCTATGGCTACACCTTC. Its translation is CASSLEGSPPNLYGYTF.

The chain couples TRBV4-3 to TRBJ1-5, with unresolved D. Germline-derived CDR1 and CDR2 are LGHNA and YSLEER. The CDR3 spans 15 residues. The V end lost 0 bases, the J end lost 0 bases, and 6 bases lay between the germline ends. The CDR3 sequence: CASSQDRSSNQPQHF. The CDR3 region has the DNA TGCGCCAGCAGCCAAGACAGAAGTAGCAATCAGCCCCAGCATTTT.

In this sample, this clone turned up a few times. The chain couples TRBV28 to TRBJ2-1; 8 bases align to TRBD2. The V segment lost 6 bases and the J segment 0 bases; nucleotides outside the gene matches: 4. Germline CDR1 MDHEN, CDR2 SYDVKM. The CDR3 loop spans 15 amino acids. In nucleotides, the CDR3 is TGTGCCAGCAGCTTAGCGGGGAGCTCCTACAATGAGCAGTTCTTC. It translates to CASSLAGSSYNEQFF.

J is TRBJ2-2 and V is TRBV5-1, with D perhaps given as TRBD1 or TRBD2 (7 bases each). CDR3 length: 14 amino acids. V shed 7 bases and J shed 6 bases, with 16 bases lying between them. From germline, CDR1 is SGHRS and CDR2 YFSETQ. CDR3 residues: CASGEGAVAGELFF. CDR3 nucleotide sequence: TGCGCCAGCGGGGAGGGGGCTGTCGCCGGGGAGCTGTTTTTT. The whole variable domain, filled in from reference TRBV5-1 and TRBJ2-2, reads KAGVTQTPRYLIKTRGQQVTLSCSPISGHRSVSWYQQTPGQGLQFLFEYFSETQRNKGNFPGRFSGRQFSNSRSEMNVSTLELGDSALYLCASGEGAVAGELFFGEGSRLTVL.

This chain uses TRBV5-4 with TRBJ2-7, with 9 bases fitting TRBD2. The junction had 8 bases not matched to a gene; V was cut back by 0 bases and J by 7 bases. CDR1 SGHNT and CDR2 YYREEE come from the germline V gene (reference sequence). The length of the CDR3 is 15 residues. CDR3 in amino acids: CASSLGSGSGKEQYF. The CDR3 nucleotides read TGTGCCAGCAGCTTGGGTAGCGGGAGTGGAAAAGAGCAGTACTTC.

Comment on this clone: A much larger clonotype is one base distant, so this may be a read error. This sample also contains other DNA sequences that code for the same CDR3. V gene TRBV30 combines with J gene TRBJ1-2, with D possibly TRBD1 on 5 matching bases. The V gene's germline CDR1 is GTSNPN and CDR2 SVGIG (reference sequence). CDR3 length equals 11 residues. The CDR3 spells CAWSQGSCYTF. The CDR3 nucleotides are TGCGCCTGGAGTCAGGGATCCTGCTACACCTTC.

This clone has just one count. V usage is TRBV28 and J usage is TRBJ2-7; possible D gene TRBD1, 5 bases. Trimming shortened V by 6 bases and J by 2 bases, and 14 bases separated the two germline ends. CDR3 length: 14 residues. CDR1 is MDHEN and CDR2 is SYDVKM in the germline V gene. The CDR3 sequence: CASSTITGTYEQYF. DNA of the CDR3: TGTGCCAGCAGCACGATCACAGGAACCTACGAGCAGTACTTC.

The chain carries TRBV28 and TRBJ1-5, with 12 bases fitting TRBD1. CDR1 and CDR2 from the germline V gene are MDHEN and SYDVKM. J lost 6 bases, V lost 5 bases, and 5 bases had no gene match. The CDR3 runs to 15 residues. CDR3 region: CASSTVGQGAQPQHF. The CDR3 coding sequence is TGTGCCAGCAGTACGGTGGGACAGGGGGCTCAGCCCCAGCATTTT. Full variable domain (outside the CDR3, taken from reference TRBV28 and TRBJ1-5): DVKVTQSSRYLVKRTGEKVFLECVQDMDHENMFWYRQDPGLGLRLIYFSYDVKMKEKGDIPEGYSVSREKKERFSLILESASTNQTSMYLCASSTVGQGAQPQHFGDGTRLSIL.

There are many counts of this clone. Other DNA sequences in this sample translate to the same CDR3. This chain connects TRBV30 to TRBJ1-1; 9 bases are a match to TRBD1. Unmatched junction bases numbered 13, after V lost 7 bases and J lost 1 base. CDR3 length: 16 amino acids. The germline V gene has CDR1 GTSNPN and CDR2 SVGIG (reference sequence). CDR3 coding DNA: TGTGCCTACATAGTCCCGGGACAGGGATCGAACACTGAAGCTTTCTTT. Amino acid sequence: CAYIVPGQGSNTEAFF. The variable domain in full, with the rest retrieved from reference TRBV30 and TRBJ1-1, is SQTIHQWPATLVQPVGSPLSLECTVEGTSNPNLYWYRQAAGRGLQLLFYSVGIGQISSEVPQNLSASRPQDRQFILSSKKLLLSDSGFYLCAYIVPGQGSNTEAFFGQGTRLTVV.

For this clone: A single base separates this from a much larger clone, so it may be a read error. This chain links TRBV25-1 with TRBJ1-2, with D perhaps matching TRBD1 (5 bases). The CDR3 covers 11 residues. Germline V CDR1 and CDR2: MGHDK, SYGVNS. CDR3: CAGSAGAGYTF. The CDR3 DNA sequence: TGTGCCGGCAGTGCCGGGGCTGGCTACACCTTC.

CDR3 residues: CASSLEGVLGEKLFF. CDR3 coding DNA: TGTGCCAGCAGCCTAGAAGGGGTATTGGGTGAAAAACTGTTTTTT. The rearrangement uses TRBV13 and TRBJ1-4, with D perhaps matching TRBD1 (5 bases). The ends were cut back, 5 bases at V and 7 bases at J, with 17 bases in the middle. The CDR3 totals 15 residues. Per germline, CDR1 PRHDT and CDR2 FYEKMQ (reference sequence).

On this clone itself: The sample holds other DNA sequences that translate to the same CDR3. The CDR3 sequence: CASSLAAGGNTEAFF. CDR3 nucleotides: TGCGCCAGCAGCTTGGCCGCAGGGGGCAACACTGAAGCTTTCTTT. The V call is TRBV5-1, the J call TRBJ1-1; 8 nucleotides agree with TRBD1. The CDR3 consists of 15 residues. J was trimmed by 2 bases and V by 0 bases; bases with no gene match: 3. Per the germline V gene, CDR1 is SGHRS and CDR2 is YFSETQ.

The chain links TRBV7-2 to TRBJ1-6; no clear D gene. The CDR3 is made up of 15 amino acids. From germline, CDR1 is SGHTA and CDR2 FQGNSA. The V gene lost 7 bases and the J gene lost 8 bases, with 18 bases spanning the gap. The CDR3, as DNA: TGTGCCAGCACCCCGACGGGAGGGCAGGATTCACCCCTCCACTTT. Translation: CASTPTGGQDSPLHF.

This clone appeared a few times. The J gene is TRBJ1-1, the V gene TRBV6-5; 8 positions agree with TRBD1. The ends lost 6 bases at V and 5 bases at J; junction bases unmatched: 5. CDR3 length: 13 residues. Germline CDR1 reads MNHEY; CDR2 reads SVGAGI. The CDR3 here is CASRDRVGTEAFF. The DNA for the CDR3 is TGTGCCAGCAGGGACAGGGTCGGAACTGAAGCTTTCTTT.

With regard to this clone: A far larger clone lies a single base away; this is likely a read error. This chain joins TRBV5-1 and TRBJ2-3; possibly TRBD2 for D (5 bases). V was shortened by 4 bases and J by 10 bases, with 19 bases between the two germline ends. Germline-derived CDR1 and CDR2 are SGHRS and YFSETQ. The CDR3 is 14 amino acids. The CDR3 sequence: CASSAASVGDAQYF. The DNA of the CDR3 is TGCGCCAGCAGCGCAGCTAGTGTCGGGGATGCGCAGTATTTT.

This clone occurred a few times. The J gene is TRBJ2-2, the V gene TRBV7-2, with unresolved D. This CDR3 has 16 residues. V gave up 5 bases and J gave up 0 bases, with 13 bases separating them. Germline V gives CDR1 SGHTA, CDR2 FQGNSA. The CDR3, as DNA: TGTGCCAGCAGCCCCTCGGCCCTTTCGAACACCGGGGAGCTGTTTTTT. This codes for CASSPSALSNTGELFF.

CDR3 amino acids: CASSLDLRGFLSNQPQHF. CDR3 DNA sequence: TGTGCCAGCAGCTTAGATCTTAGGGGTTTCCTCAGCAATCAGCCCCAGCATTTT. The chain is built from TRBV7-7 and TRBJ1-5, with D perhaps TRBD1 (5 bases). This CDR3 is 18 amino acids long. CDR1 is SSHAT and CDR2 is FNYEAQ in the germline V gene (reference sequence). Trimming cost V 1 base and J 1 base, with 17 bases left between them.

This clone showed up many times. This chain uses TRBV2 with TRBJ1-5; the D gene is possibly TRBD1 (6 bases). Trimming took 2 bases from V and 6 from J, leaving 11 bases between them. The germline CDR1 and CDR2 sequences are SNHLY and FYNNEI. The CDR3 length is 14 residues. CDR3 amino acids: CASSERPGAQPQHF. CDR3 sequence (DNA): TGTGCCAGCAGTGAACGGCCAGGGGCTCAGCCCCAGCATTTT. Based on the CDR3 plus reference TRBV2 and TRBJ1-5, the full variable domain is EPEVTQTPSHQVTQMGQEVILRCVPISNHLYFYWYRQILGQKVEFLVSFYNNEISEKSEIFDDQFSVERPDGSNFTLKIRSTKLEDSAMYFCASSERPGAQPQHFGDGTRLSIL.

The genes are TRBV5-6 and TRBJ1-1; unclear D gene. CDR3 length: 14 residues. Trimming pared 0 bases from V and 1 base from J, leaving 7 bases between. Germline-derived CDR1 and CDR2 are SGHDT and YYEEEE. The CDR3 sequence is CASSLARRNTEAFF. CDR3 in DNA: TGTGCCAGCAGCTTGGCCAGGAGGAACACTGAAGCTTTCTTT.

This chain uses TRBV7-2 with TRBJ2-3, with D uncertain. V was pared by 1 base and J by 4 bases, with 6 bases between. The CDR3 is 13 residues long. The germline gives CDR1 SGHTA, CDR2 FQGNSA. CDR3 DNA sequence: TGTGCCAGCAGCTTAGTGACCGCAGATACGCAGTATTTT. Translation: CASSLVTADTQYF.